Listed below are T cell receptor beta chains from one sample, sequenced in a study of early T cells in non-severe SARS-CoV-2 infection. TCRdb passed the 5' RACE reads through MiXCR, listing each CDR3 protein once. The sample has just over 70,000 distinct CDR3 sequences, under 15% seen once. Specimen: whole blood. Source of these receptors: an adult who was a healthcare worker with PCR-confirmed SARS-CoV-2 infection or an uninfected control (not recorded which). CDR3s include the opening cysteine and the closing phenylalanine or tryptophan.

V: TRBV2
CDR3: CASSRGTQYF

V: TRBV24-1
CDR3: CATSDYTDTQYF

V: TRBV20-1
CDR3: CSARAGTANTEAFF

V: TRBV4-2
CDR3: CASSRTFSGDTYEQYF

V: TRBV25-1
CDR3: CASSDPLRGSSSYEQYF

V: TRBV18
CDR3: CASSHRGGDYGYTF

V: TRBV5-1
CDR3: CASSPGLENTDTQYF

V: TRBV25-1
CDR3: CASYWIGYTF

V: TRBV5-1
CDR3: CASRIRDRSVKGDTQYF

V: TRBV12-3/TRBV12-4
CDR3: CASSLWAEMNTGELFF

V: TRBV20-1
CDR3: CSARIGTGIYYEQYF

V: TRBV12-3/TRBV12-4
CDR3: CASTIRDRGKGTEAFF

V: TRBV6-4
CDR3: CASSPQGFTDTQYF

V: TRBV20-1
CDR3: CSATAGTTYTQYF

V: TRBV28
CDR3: CASRDLPTSAPTGELFF

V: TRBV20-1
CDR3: CSAILSGLAGYNEQFF